Each of the 18 T cell receptor beta chains below was sequenced from the same sample in a study of T-cell memory formation after mild COVID-19. TCRdb redid the calling of the 5' RACE reads with MiXCR, one entry per CDR3 protein. The profile shows around 250,000 distinct CDR3 sequences, just over 15% of them singletons. The sequencing sample was made of PBMCs or a T cell subset sorted from them (not recorded which). The receptor set was obtained from an adult woman who had mild COVID-19 (a few samples of this study predate the infection). Cell type and time point are not known.

The V and J genes are TRBV29-1 and TRBJ2-2; no clear D gene. The CDR3 totals 14 residues. Germline V CDR1 and CDR2: SQVTM, ANQGSEA. Trimming stripped 6 bases from V and 0 bases from J, with 11 bases between. This chain's CDR3 is CSVSRPTNTGELFF. The CDR3 DNA follows: TGCAGCGTCAGTCGCCCCACGAACACCGGGGAGCTGTTTTTT.

This chain connects TRBV9 to TRBJ1-1; D not certain. The length of the CDR3 is 15 residues. Germline CDR1 is SGDLS and CDR2 is YYNGEE. Trimming removed 0 bases from V and 1 base from J, with 10 bases in between. As DNA, the CDR3 is TGTGCCAGCAGCGTAGCTGCAGGATCGAACACTGAAGCTTTCTTT. This gives the protein CASSVAAGSNTEAFF.

This clonotype came up many times. The chain carries TRBV7-8 and TRBJ2-2; D is uncertain. The germline CDR1 and CDR2 sequences are SGHVS and FQNEAQ. The ends were cut back, 2 bases at V and 6 bases at J, with 4 bases in the middle. This CDR3 spans 12 amino acids. This chain's CDR3 is CASSLSAGELFF. The DNA of the CDR3 is TGTGCCAGCAGCTTATCCGCCGGGGAGCTGTTTTTT.

The chain links TRBV5-1 to TRBJ2-7, with 12 bases matching TRBD1. The germline V gene encodes CDR1 SGHRS and CDR2 YFSETQ. This CDR3 comprises 15 residues. Germline trimming cut 2 bases from V and 4 bases from J; bases unmatched to any gene: 4. Written as DNA, the CDR3 is TGCGCCAGCAGCTTAGGGGGACAGGGGGCTTACGAGCAGTACTTC. This encodes CASSLGGQGAYEQYF.

The rearrangement uses TRBV2 and TRBJ1-1; D call uncertain. The CDR3 is 13 residues long. V shed 5 bases and J shed 0 bases, with 7 bases lying between them. CDR1 is SNHLY, CDR2 FYNNEI, per germline. CDR3 coding DNA: TGTGCCAGCAGTAAGGAGATGAACACTGAAGCTTTCTTT. Its protein product is CASSKEMNTEAFF.

This clonotype was counted at least ten times. This chain's CDR3 is CSVELGNSGANVLTF. The CDR3 nucleotides are TGCAGCGTTGAATTGGGGAACTCTGGGGCCAACGTCCTGACTTTC. V gene TRBV29-1 combines with J gene TRBJ2-6; D ambiguous. This CDR3 is built from 15 residues. Per the germline V gene, CDR1 is SQVTM and CDR2 is ANQGSEA. V was cut by 2 bases and J by 0 bases, with 8 bases left in between.

The table lists this clonotype with a few counts. This chain connects TRBV7-8 to TRBJ1-2; TRBD1 matches 9 bases. The J segment lost 13 bases and the V segment lost 1 base, leaving 7 bases of the junction unmatched. The germline gives CDR1 SGHVS, CDR2 FQNEAQ. This CDR3 spans 13 amino acids. The CDR3 sequence: CASSLEGQGRVTF. CDR3 sequence (DNA): TGTGCCAGCAGCTTAGAGGGACAGGGAAGAGTCACCTTC.

The chain uses TRBV11-1 and TRBJ2-5, with 11 nucleotides matching TRBD2. The CDR3 covers 13 residues. The J segment lost 10 bases and the V segment lost 2 bases, leaving 3 bases of the junction unmatched. Germline-derived CDR1 and CDR2 are SGHAT and FQDESV (reference sequence). The CDR3 is CASSLMTSGDQYF. CDR3 DNA sequence: TGTGCCAGCAGCTTAATGACTAGCGGGGACCAGTACTTC. The full variable domain, completed using reference TRBV11-1 and TRBJ2-5, is EAEVAQSPRYKITEKSQAVAFWCDPISGHATLYWYRQILGQGPELLVQFQDESVVDDSQLPKDRFSAERLKGVDSTLKIQPAELGDSAMYLCASSLMTSGDQYFGPGTRLLVL.

This rearrangement joins TRBV25-1 to TRBJ1-6; D ambiguous. The CDR3 totals 13 residues. V was shortened by 4 bases and J by 8 bases, with 9 bases between the two germline ends. Per germline, CDR1 MGHDK and CDR2 SYGVNS. The DNA for the CDR3 is TGTGCCAGCAGTGCTATGTTGGATTCACCCCTCCACTTT. Amino acids: CASSAMLDSPLHF.

The CDR3 DNA sequence: TGTGCCAGCAGGGTGGGACAGCCATATGGCTACACCTTC. Its protein is CASRVGQPYGYTF. The chain joins TRBV6-1 to TRBJ1-2; 7 positions agree with TRBD1. The junction had 6 bases not matched to a gene; V was cut back by 6 bases and J by 5 bases. CDR1 is MNHNS, CDR2 SASEGT, per germline. The length of the CDR3 is 13 residues.

Judged by abundance, this clonotype is medium-sized. This chain links TRBV5-1 with TRBJ2-5, with D possibly TRBD2 on 6 matching bases. V dropped 7 bases and J dropped 2 bases, with 12 bases sitting between them. CDR1 SGHRS and CDR2 YFSETQ come from the germline V gene. This CDR3 has 13 residues. The CDR3 DNA sequence: TGCGCCAGCCGTAAAGGACTACAAGAGACCCAGTACTTC. Residues: CASRKGLQETQYF.

In its sample, this clonotype was seen many times. V usage is TRBV29-1 and J usage is TRBJ2-2, with TRBD2 matching 12 bases. CDR1 is SQVTM and CDR2 is ANQGSEA in the germline V gene. V lost 7 bases, J lost 6 bases, and 6 bases stayed unmatched. CDR3 size: 14 residues. This chain's CDR3 is CSATSGSNPGELFF. DNA for the CDR3: TGCAGCGCGACTAGCGGGAGTAACCCCGGGGAGCTGTTTTTT.

The chain links TRBV5-1 to TRBJ2-2, with D maybe TRBD2 (6 bases). The V gene lost 3 bases and the J gene lost 5 bases, with 17 bases spanning the gap. Per the germline V gene, CDR1 is SGHRS and CDR2 is YFSETQ. This CDR3 region has 16 residues. This CDR3 reads CASSWRDGRGTGELFF. Written as DNA, the CDR3 is TGCGCCAGCAGCTGGAGGGACGGACGAGGAACCGGGGAGCTGTTTTTT.

The CDR3, as DNA: TGTGCCAGCATCCTAACAGGGTACACCGGGGAGCTGTTTTTT. Translating gives CASILTGYTGELFF. The chain recombines TRBV12-3 or TRBV12-4 with TRBJ2-2; a possible D gene is TRBD1 (6 bases). The CDR3 sequence is 14 residues long. Between the trimmed V and J ends, which lost 7 bases and 3 bases, there was a span of 12 bases.

The rearrangement joins TRBV12-3 or TRBV12-4 to TRBJ2-3, with TRBD2 as a possible D gene (6 bases). V shed 1 base and J shed 3 bases, with 14 bases lying between them. CDR3 length: 16 residues. As DNA, the CDR3 is TGTGCCAGCAGTTTAGTTCGGGACTTGGTGACAGATACGCAGTATTTT. It specifies CASSLVRDLVTDTQYF.

This clonotype was seen repeatedly, ten times or more. The genes are TRBV12-3 or TRBV12-4 and TRBJ2-2; TRBD2 is a possible D gene (5 bases). The ends were cut back, 6 bases at V and 3 bases at J, with 17 bases in the middle. The CDR3 length is 16 residues. CDR3 sequence: CASSPPRTRDTGELFF. CDR3 nucleotide sequence: TGTGCCAGCAGCCCCCCTCGGACGAGGGACACCGGGGAGCTGTTTTTT.

The chain employs TRBV10-3 and TRBJ2-2, with 12 positions matching TRBD2. This CDR3 is 17 amino acids long. CDR1 is ENHRY and CDR2 is SYGVKD in the germline V gene. V shed 4 bases, J shed 7 bases, and the junction held 10 bases outside the gene matches. The CDR3 here is CAISAASGGAHSGELFF. DNA of the CDR3: TGTGCCATCAGTGCGGCTAGCGGGGGGGCCCACAGCGGGGAGCTGTTTTTT.

The J gene is TRBJ2-1, the V gene TRBV5-4; weak D call: TRBD1 (6 bases). The CDR3 has 13 residues. Germline V gene lookup returns CDR1 SGHNT and CDR2 YYREEE (reference sequence). V was shortened by 0 bases and J by 10 bases, with 11 bases between the two germline ends. As DNA, the CDR3 is TGTGCCAGCAGCTTGGTTTCCGGGACAGAGCAGTTCTTC. Encoded protein: CASSLVSGTEQFF.